This T cell receptor (beta chain) was captured by sequencing in a study of blood T cell repertoires in COVID-19. Study-level background: Nucleic acid was either cDNA or gDNA, and it came from T cells, B-cell-depleted T cells, or PBMCs.

Those who participated ranged in age from roughly 18 to 100 years and resided in 20 to 30 US areas. Per the original methods: Reference gene primer amplification in the assay estimated nucleated cell counts. TCRdb keeps only in-frame clones here, not all; method: immunoSEQ multiplex PCR. That table gives V, J and clone size, and the DNA gave D and trimming. The sample holds about 210,000 clones, 70% to 90% seen once. The J segment lost 4 bases and the V segment lost 2 bases, leaving 5 bases of the junction unmatched. Germline CDR1 and CDR2: KGHSH and LQKENI. This CDR3 spans 15 amino acids. Sequencing input: PBMCs or T cells enriched from blood (not recorded which). This TCR was recovered from a man younger than 40 with acute COVID-19. The V and J genes are TRBV18 and TRBJ2-3; 8 nucleotides line up with TRBD1. The CDR3 sequence is CASSPGRTGSDTQYF. The DNA of the CDR3 is TGTGCCAGCTCACCAGGGAGGACAGGGTCAGATACGCAGTATTTT.